Below are 5 T cell receptor beta chains sequenced from a single sample in a study of T cells in Graves' hyperthyroidism and ophthalmopathy. Amplified TCR beta CDR3 regions came from RNA transcripts. The HTBI primer set served for first-round RT-PCR of the TCR CDR3. TCRdb re-derived calls from the multiplex PCR reads in MiXCR, one entry per CDR3 protein. This table holds more than 300,000 distinct CDR3 sequences, about 14% found once. Sample: blood. These receptors were collected from a woman under 40 with Graves' ophthalmopathy.

A few counts support this clonotype. The chain links TRBV6-1 to TRBJ2-7; D might be TRBD1 (6 bases). V lost 7 bases and J lost 4, with 20 bases in between. CDR3 length: 15 residues. CDR1 MNHNS and CDR2 SASEGT come from the germline V gene. The CDR3 loop reads CASTPTGTLAYEQYF. The CDR3, as DNA: TGTGCCAGCACCCCTACCGGGACACTTGCTTACGAGCAGTACTTC.

The table lists this clonotype with a count of one. A much larger clone sits a single nucleotide away, making a read error possible. The gene calls are TRBV20-1 and TRBJ1-5, with TRBD1 matching 7 bases. The germline V gene encodes CDR1 DFQATT and CDR2 SNEGSKA (reference sequence). CDR3 size: 17 residues. CDR3 protein: CSARVVGQGVGNRPQHF. CDR3 in DNA: TGCAGTGCTAGAGTTGTTGGGCAGGGGGTCGGCAATCGGCCCCAGCATTTT.

At least ten counts were recorded for this clonotype. The V gene is TRBV3-1, the J gene TRBJ2-7; TRBD1 matches at 7 bases. Germline CDR1 is LGHDT and CDR2 is YNNKEL (reference sequence). V was clipped by 4 bases and J by 9 bases; unmatched bases: 12. The CDR3 runs to 14 residues. In DNA form, the CDR3 reads TGTGCCAGCAGCCCCACGACAGGGCCAGGGGTGCAGTACTTC. Translation: CASSPTTGPGVQYF.

This clonotype came up many times. This chain links TRBV7-9 with TRBJ1-1, with D possibly being TRBD1 (5 bases). CDR3 length: 14 residues. Germline V lookup: CDR1 SEHNR, CDR2 FQNEAQ (reference sequence). V was clipped by 2 bases and J by 4 bases, with 11 bases between them. CDR3 nucleotides: TGTGCCAGCAGCTTATCAGGGCTGAGCACTGAAGCTTTCTTT. This gives the protein CASSLSGLSTEAFF.

This clonotype was seen ten or more times. J is TRBJ2-1 and V is TRBV7-9; D is unresolved. V was cut by 0 bases and J by 11 bases, with 8 bases left in between. The CDR3 is made up of 12 amino acids. CDR1 and CDR2 (germline): SEHNR, FQNEAQ (reference sequence). The CDR3 region has the DNA TGTGCCAGCAGCTTAGCGAGTGTGAAGCAGTTCTTC. Residues: CASSLASVKQFF.